What follows are 25 T cell receptor beta chains derived from one specimen sequenced in a study of CD8 T cells in ankylosing spondylitis. Findings and caveats of the study: Made up of about eight highly homologous variants, a TCR beta motif appeared characteristic of ankylosing spondylitis blood.

Via MiXCR, TCRdb re-called the 5' RACE reads, giving one row per CDR3 protein. The table shows approximately 540,000 distinct CDR3 sequences, with roughly 13% occurring only once. Their antigen targets remain unknown. Sequencing was carried out using blood, either unsorted or a sorted T cell fraction (not recorded which). The source is a male donor with ankylosing spondylitis.

This chain joins TRBV10-3 and TRBJ1-5; D gene unclear. The CDR3 extends over 14 amino acids. The V gene's germline CDR1 is ENHRY and CDR2 SYGVKD. The V end lost 0 bases, the J end lost 3 bases, and 6 bases lay between the germline ends. CDR3 sequence reads: CAISESQNNQPQHF. The DNA for the CDR3 is TGTGCCATCAGTGAGTCGCAGAACAATCAGCCCCAGCATTTT.

This clonotype was detected a few times. The chain joins TRBV15 to TRBJ2-2, with TRBD1 as a possible D gene (5 bases). V was shortened by 1 base and J by 4 bases, with 13 bases between the two germline ends. Germline V gene lookup returns CDR1 LNHNV and CDR2 YYDKDF (reference sequence). The CDR3 consists of 16 residues. CDR3 in amino acids: CATSRVNDSPTGELFF. CDR3 nucleotides: TGTGCCACCAGCAGAGTCAATGACAGCCCCACCGGGGAGCTGTTTTTT.

A few counts support this clonotype. The chain has TRBV2 and TRBJ2-4; 7 nucleotides line up with TRBD2. The CDR3 runs 15 residues. Trimming removed 8 bases from V and 0 bases from J; junction bases left unmatched: 7. CDR1 SNHLY and CDR2 FYNNEI come from the germline V gene. Here the CDR3 DNA reads TGTGCCAGCGAGGCGGGGGACCTAGCCAAAAACATTCAGTACTTC. Protein product: CASEAGDLAKNIQYF.

The DNA for the CDR3 is TGTGCCAGCAGCCTCCGGTCGGACTATGGCTACACCTTC. Protein product: CASSLRSDYGYTF. The rearrangement links TRBV5-5 to TRBJ1-2; no clear D gene. Trimming left V 4 bases short and J 3 bases short, with 10 bases between. The CDR3 is made up of 13 amino acids. Per the germline V gene, CDR1 is SGHKS and CDR2 is YYEKEE (reference sequence).

This clonotype was recorded a few times. The rearrangement links TRBV4-2 to TRBJ2-3; D is unresolved. The CDR3 has 16 residues. The germline V gene encodes CDR1 LGHNA and CDR2 YNFKEQ. The V gene lost 0 bases and the J gene lost 0 bases, with 10 bases spanning the gap. CDR3 nucleotides: TGTGCCAGCAGCCAAGAGTGGAGCACTAGCACAGATACGCAGTATTTT. Protein product: CASSQEWSTSTDTQYF.

Only a few counts were recorded for this clonotype. The chain combines TRBV29-1 with TRBJ1-2, with D possibly being TRBD1 (5 bases). CDR1 and CDR2 from the germline V gene are SQVTM and ANQGSEA. V lost 4 bases and J 4 bases, leaving 10 bases between the germline ends. This CDR3 is built from 12 residues. The CDR3 spells CSVVRGSYGYTF. The CDR3 DNA sequence: TGCAGCGTTGTAAGGGGAAGCTATGGCTACACCTTC.

The V and J genes are TRBV11-2 and TRBJ2-3; 7 bases are shared with TRBD2. Trimming at V came to 5 bases and at J to 4 bases, leaving 9 bases not matched to a gene. The germline CDR1 and CDR2 sequences are SGHAT and FQNNGV. The CDR3 has 15 amino acids. CDR3 sequence reads: CASSRAGVGADTQYF. The CDR3 DNA follows: TGTGCCAGCAGCCGCGCGGGGGTCGGGGCAGATACGCAGTATTTT.

The chain links TRBV12-3 or TRBV12-4 to TRBJ1-2; the D gene is possibly TRBD1 (6 bases). The CDR3 extends over 14 amino acids. The germline V and J ends were trimmed by 5 bases and 4 bases, with 14 bases remaining between them. The CDR3 DNA reads as TGTGCCAGCAGTACCTGGGACAATTCCTATGGCTACACCTTC. Translated: CASSTWDNSYGYTF.

This clonotype has just a few counts. The chain links TRBV7-2 to TRBJ1-6; D unresolved. CDR3 length: 15 amino acids. V gave up 5 bases and J gave up 6 bases, with 14 bases separating them. Looked up from germline, CDR1 is SGHTA and CDR2 is FQGNSA. DNA of the CDR3: TGTGCCAGCAGCGCCCAACCGGTTTCTAATTCACCCCTCCACTTT. Its protein product is CASSAQPVSNSPLHF.

This clonotype was detected a few times. This sequence joins TRBV12-3 or TRBV12-4 and TRBJ1-2; 9 nucleotides match TRBD1. The CDR3 contains 13 residues. V lost 7 bases, J lost 8 bases, and 8 bases stayed unmatched. In DNA, the CDR3 is TGTGCCAGCACCCTACAGGGGGCTCAGGGCTACACCTTC. This translates into CASTLQGAQGYTF.

This clonotype was found a few times. The chain recombines TRBV3-1 with TRBJ2-4, with TRBD1 matching 8 bases. CDR1 is LGHDT, CDR2 YNNKEL, per germline (reference sequence). This CDR3 region has 16 residues. V trimming: 0 bases; J trimming: 3 bases; junction bases outside the gene matches: 4. The DNA of the CDR3 is TGTGCCAGCAGCCAAGAGGCAGGGGGCGTCAAAAACATTCAGTACTTC. Its translation is CASSQEAGGVKNIQYF. Filled out from reference TRBV3-1 and TRBJ2-4, the complete variable domain reads DTAVSQTPKYLVTQMGNDKSIKCEQNLGHDTMYWYKQDSKKFLKIMFSYNNKELIINETVPNRFSPKSPDKAHLNLHINSLELGDSAVYFCASSQEAGGVKNIQYFGAGTRLSVL.

V gene TRBV27 combines with J gene TRBJ1-1, with D tentatively TRBD1 (6 bases). The CDR3 has 17 residues. CDR1 is MNHEY and CDR2 is SMNVEV in the germline V gene (reference sequence). V lost 1 base and J lost 3, with 18 bases in between. In DNA form, the CDR3 reads TGTGCCAGCAGTTTATGGGGGGCACGTCTTCGGGACACTGAAGCTTTCTTT. It encodes CASSLWGARLRDTEAFF.

This chain uses TRBV11-1 with TRBJ2-3, with D unclear. In germline, CDR1 is SGHAT, CDR2 FQDESV (reference sequence). Deletions cut 1 base from V and 1 base from J, with 12 bases between. The CDR3 length is 16 residues. CDR3 DNA: TGTGCCAGCAGCTTAGGTCTTAACTACGGCACAGATACGCAGTATTTT. Encoded protein: CASSLGLNYGTDTQYF.

This clonotype was detected ten times or more. V gene TRBV6-4 combines with J gene TRBJ1-1; D not resolved. V shed 4 bases and J shed 0 bases, with 6 bases lying between them. Germline CDR1 MRHNA, CDR2 SNTAGT. CDR3 length: 13 amino acids. The CDR3 DNA reads TGTGCCAGCAGTGCATATATGAACACTGAAGCTTTCTTT. It translates to CASSAYMNTEAFF.

This rearrangement joins TRBV5-1 to TRBJ2-5; TRBD2 matches 7 bases. The CDR3 totals 15 residues. With 0 bases clipped from V and 5 bases from J, the junction kept 7 bases outside the gene matches. The germline CDR1 and CDR2 sequences are SGHRS and YFSETQ. The CDR3 DNA reads TGCGCCAGCAGCTTGGCCGGGACTAAGGGGGAGACCCAGTACTTC. This sequence encodes CASSLAGTKGETQYF.

This clonotype appeared many times. The V call is TRBV2, the J call TRBJ2-1; D gene ambiguous. Germline V gene sequence: CDR1 SNHLY, CDR2 FYNNEI. V gave up 6 bases and J gave up 13 bases, with 10 bases separating them. This CDR3 comprises 10 residues. The DNA of the CDR3 is TGTGCCAGCAGAGGACCCAGTCAGTTCTTC. It encodes CASRGPSQFF.

This clonotype has ten or more counts. The chain links TRBV11-2 to TRBJ2-1; D uncertain. The CDR3 runs to 14 residues. Per the germline V gene, CDR1 is SGHAT and CDR2 is FQNNGV. V lost 3 bases, J lost 0 bases, and 6 bases lay in between. CDR3 bases: TGTGCCAGCAGCTTTTGGAGCTCCTACAATGAGCAGTTCTTC. This gives the protein CASSFWSSYNEQFF. Using reference TRBV11-2 and TRBJ2-1 for the parts outside the CDR3, the full variable domain is EAGVAQSPRYKIIEKRQSVAFWCNPISGHATLYWYQQILGQGPKLLIQFQNNGVVDDSQLPKDRFSAERLKGVDSTLKIQPAKLEDSAVYLCASSFWSSYNEQFFGPGTRLTVL.

In its sample, this clonotype was seen many times. The chain joins TRBV5-1 to TRBJ1-1; D is possibly TRBD1 (5 bases). The V and J ends lost 0 bases and 4 bases respectively, with 16 bases between them. The germline gives CDR1 SGHRS, CDR2 YFSETQ. The CDR3 has 16 residues. The CDR3 DNA reads TGCGCCAGCAGCTTGGGTGCAGGGAGTGTTGCCACTGAAGCTTTCTTT. Residues: CASSLGAGSVATEAFF.

The sample holds a few counts of this clonotype. The chain employs TRBV10-3 and TRBJ2-7; 9 bases are shared with TRBD1. Germline-derived CDR1 and CDR2 are ENHRY and SYGVKD. The CDR3 is made up of 14 amino acids. Trimming cost V 5 bases and J 6 bases; bases outside gene matches: 8. The DNA of the CDR3 is TGTGCCATCAGTCAGGACAGGGGTTCGGGCGAGCAGTACTTC. Translating it yields CAISQDRGSGEQYF.

In this sample, this clonotype turned up a few times. The chain is built from TRBV20-1 and TRBJ2-3; D unclear. V lost 2 bases and J 0 bases, leaving 9 bases between the germline ends. CDR1 and CDR2 (germline): DFQATT, SNEGSKA (reference sequence). The CDR3 covers 14 residues. CDR3 protein: CSARSLTSTDTQYF. As DNA, the CDR3 is TGCAGTGCTAGATCCCTTACTAGCACAGATACGCAGTATTTT.

The V and J genes are TRBV29-1 and TRBJ1-1, with D unresolved. There are 13 residues in the CDR3. The V end was cut by 7 bases, the J end by 7 bases, with 19 bases between. Germline V gives CDR1 SQVTM, CDR2 ANQGSEA. CDR3 protein: CSAFDFTLIEAFF. The CDR3, as DNA: TGCAGCGCCTTCGACTTTACTTTGATTGAAGCTTTCTTT.

This clonotype was recorded at least ten times. This CDR3 reads CASSRVGAEAFF. Written as DNA, the CDR3 is TGTGCCAGCAGTCGGGTGGGCGCTGAAGCTTTCTTT. V usage is TRBV12-3 or TRBV12-4 and J usage is TRBJ1-1; D is unresolved. The length of the CDR3 is 12 residues. With 5 bases removed from V and 6 bases from J, the gap between germline ends came to 10 bases.

This clonotype was seen a few times. The J gene is TRBJ1-6, the V gene TRBV18; D is unclear. The CDR3 length is 15 residues. Looked up from germline, CDR1 is KGHSH and CDR2 is LQKENI. The V gene lost 4 bases and the J gene lost 8 bases, with 15 bases spanning the gap. CDR3 protein: CASSLYVAVDSPLHF. As DNA, the CDR3 is TGTGCCAGCTCACTTTATGTCGCCGTAGATTCACCCCTCCACTTT.

This clonotype was seen repeatedly, ten times or more. The V and J genes are TRBV7-8 and TRBJ2-1, with 8 bases that match TRBD2. This CDR3 region has 15 residues. Germline-derived CDR1 and CDR2 are SGHVS and FQNEAQ. V shed 5 bases and J 5 bases; nucleotides not matched to a gene: 8. DNA of the CDR3: TGTGCCAGCAGCACATCCGGGACTAGGAACAATGAGCAGTTCTTC. Protein: CASSTSGTRNNEQFF.

This clonotype was seen just once. A read error may explain this, as a much larger clone is one base away. CDR3 region: CASSPRRDTRELFF. The CDR3 DNA reads TGTGCCAGCAGCCCCCGCAGGGACACCAGGGAGCTGTTTTTT. The rearrangement links TRBV9 to TRBJ2-2; perhaps TRBD1 as D (6 bases). Looked up from germline, CDR1 is SGDLS and CDR2 is YYNGEE. The CDR3 covers 14 residues.